Listed below are T cell receptor beta chains from one sample, sequenced in a study of regulatory T cells in long-lasting Graves disease. TCRdb analysed the multiplex PCR reads with MiXCR anew, one entry per CDR3 protein. The table lists a few hundred thousand distinct CDR3 sequences, roughly a quarter of them singletons. The source was peripheral blood mononuclear cells (PBMCs), collected when the disease was refractory, from a patient treated with antithyroid drugs. The receptors stem from a female donor with Graves disease. Both conserved end residues are part of each CDR3. The D gene is left open where the match is weak. The size of a clone is reported for some rows only, either as once, few or many, or as a class for expanded clones.

many TRBJ1-1 TRBV12-3/TRBV12-4 TRBD1 CASRRDRPNTEAFF TGTGCCAGCAGACGGGACAGGCCAAACACTGAAGCTTTCTTT
many TRBJ2-7 TRBV12-3/TRBV12-4 TRBD1 CASSQGAQRRNEQYF TGTGCCAGCAGTCAGGGGGCGCAGAGGAGGAACGAGCAGTACTTC
many TRBJ2-2 TRBV6-5 TRBD2 CASSSRTSSVTAGELFF TGTGCCAGCAGTTCCCGGACTAGTTCGGTGACGGCCGGGGAGCTGTTTTTT
many TRBJ1-6 TRBV6-5 TRBD1 CASSYSMNRGTPLHF TGTGCCAGCAGTTACTCGATGAACAGGGGGACACCCCTCCACTTT
many TRBJ2-5 TRBV2 TRBD2 CASSVLAGYSSTQYF TGTGCCAGCAGTGTATTAGCGGGGTATTCTTCGACCCAGTACTTC
many TRBJ2-1 TRBV11-2 TRBD2 CASSLERGSYNEQFF TGTGCCAGCAGCTTAGAGCGGGGGTCCTACAATGAGCAGTTCTTC
medium-sized TRBJ1-5 TRBV6-5 NA CASSQGRAQPQHF TGTGCCAGCAGTCAGGGCCGAGCTCAGCCCCAGCATTTT
many TRBJ2-5 TRBV24-1 NA CATSDKGSETQYF TGTGCCACCAGTGATAAAGGCTCGGAGACCCAGTACTTC
NA TRBJ2-2 TRBV7-2 NA CASSYSAHGELFF TGTGCCAGCAGCTATTCCGCGCACGGGGAGCTGTTTTTT
few TRBJ2-7 TRBV28 TRBD2 CASSLAPLLSGRRQEQYF TGTGCCAGCAGTTTAGCCCCCCTGCTGAGCGGGAGGCGTCAGGAGCAGTACTTC
NA TRBJ1-1 TRBV24-1 TRBD1 CATGDYPGQGAEAFF TGTGCCACCGGTGACTACCCGGGACAGGGGGCTGAAGCTTTCTTT
NA TRBJ1-6 TRBV30 NA CAWSVPTADNSPLHF TGTGCCTGGAGTGTCCCGACAGCAGATAATTCACCCCTCCACTTT
NA TRBJ2-5 TRBV6-1 NA CASSRPPPGGETQYF TGTGCCAGCAGCAGGCCCCCCCCCGGGGGAGAGACCCAGTACTTC
many TRBJ1-6 TRBV12-3/TRBV12-4 TRBD1 CASRGTGGNSPLHF TGTGCCAGCAGGGGGACAGGGGGTAATTCACCCCTCCACTTT
many TRBJ1-1 TRBV5-1 NA CASSPSLLGARTEAFF TGCGCCAGCAGCCCTTCTCTTCTCGGGGCTCGAACAGAAGCTTTCTTT
many TRBJ2-5 TRBV2 NA CASSDVGRKETQYF TGTGCCAGCAGTGACGTGGGGCGGAAAGAGACCCAGTACTTC
many TRBJ1-2 TRBV12-3/TRBV12-4 NA CASSTGPGAYGYTF TGTGCCAGCAGTACCGGGCCAGGGGCCTATGGCTACACCTTC